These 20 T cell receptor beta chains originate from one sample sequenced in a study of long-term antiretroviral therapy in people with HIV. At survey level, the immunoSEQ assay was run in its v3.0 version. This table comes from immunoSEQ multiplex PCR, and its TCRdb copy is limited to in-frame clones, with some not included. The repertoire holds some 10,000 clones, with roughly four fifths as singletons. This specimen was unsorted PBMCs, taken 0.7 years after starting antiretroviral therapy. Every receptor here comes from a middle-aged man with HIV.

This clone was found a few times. The DNA for the CDR3 is TGTGCCAGCAGCCAGCGGCAGGGCAATGAAAAACTGTTTTTT. It specifies CASSQRQGNEKLFF. The chain is built from TRBV7-9 and TRBJ1-4; D perhaps matches TRBD1 (5 bases). Germline CDR1 reads SEHNR; CDR2 reads FQNEAQ (reference sequence). The V and J ends lost 5 bases and 5 bases respectively, with 12 bases between them. This CDR3 comprises 14 residues.

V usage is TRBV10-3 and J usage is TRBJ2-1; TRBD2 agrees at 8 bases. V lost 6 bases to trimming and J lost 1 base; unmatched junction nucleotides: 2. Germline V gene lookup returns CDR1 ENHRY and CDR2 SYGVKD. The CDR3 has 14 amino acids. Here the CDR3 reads CAIRTSDSYNEQFF. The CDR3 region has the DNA TGTGCCATCAGGACTAGCGATTCCTACAATGAGCAGTTCTTC.

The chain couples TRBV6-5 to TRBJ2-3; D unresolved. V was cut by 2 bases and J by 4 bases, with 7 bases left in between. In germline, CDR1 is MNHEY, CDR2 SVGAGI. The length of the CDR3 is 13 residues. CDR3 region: CASSYTQSDTQYF. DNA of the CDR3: TGTGCCAGCAGTTACACACAGTCAGATACGCAGTATTTT.

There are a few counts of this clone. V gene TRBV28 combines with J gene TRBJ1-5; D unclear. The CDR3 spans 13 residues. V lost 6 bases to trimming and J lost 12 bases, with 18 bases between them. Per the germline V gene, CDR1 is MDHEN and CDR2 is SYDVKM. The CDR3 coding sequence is TGTGCCAGCAGCCCCGAGGGCCTGACAATCCAGCATTTT. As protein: CASSPEGLTIQHF.

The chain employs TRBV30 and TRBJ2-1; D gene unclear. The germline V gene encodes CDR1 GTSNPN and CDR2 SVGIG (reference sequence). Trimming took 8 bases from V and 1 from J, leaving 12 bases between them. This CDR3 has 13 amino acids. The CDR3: CAGSALSYNEQFF. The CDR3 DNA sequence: TGTGCCGGCTCAGCACTTTCCTACAATGAGCAGTTCTTC. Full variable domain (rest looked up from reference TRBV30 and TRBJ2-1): SQTIHQWPATLVQPVGSPLSLECTVEGTSNPNLYWYRQAAGRGLQLLFYSVGIGQISSEVPQNLSASRPQDRQFILSSKKLLLSDSGFYLCAGSALSYNEQFFGPGTRLTVL.

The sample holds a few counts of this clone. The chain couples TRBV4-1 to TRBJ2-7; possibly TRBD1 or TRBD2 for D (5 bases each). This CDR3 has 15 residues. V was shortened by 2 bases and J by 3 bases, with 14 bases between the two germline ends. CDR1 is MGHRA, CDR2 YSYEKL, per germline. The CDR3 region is CASSQLLQRGYEQYF. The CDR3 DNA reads TGCGCCAGCAGCCAATTACTCCAGAGGGGCTACGAGCAGTACTTC.

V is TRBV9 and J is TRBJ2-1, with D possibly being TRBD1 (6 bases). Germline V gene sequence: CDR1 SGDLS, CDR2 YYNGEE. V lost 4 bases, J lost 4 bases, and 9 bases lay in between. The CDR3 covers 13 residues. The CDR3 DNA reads TGTGCCAGCAGCCTGGACAGATACAATGAGCAGTTCTTC. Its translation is CASSLDRYNEQFF.

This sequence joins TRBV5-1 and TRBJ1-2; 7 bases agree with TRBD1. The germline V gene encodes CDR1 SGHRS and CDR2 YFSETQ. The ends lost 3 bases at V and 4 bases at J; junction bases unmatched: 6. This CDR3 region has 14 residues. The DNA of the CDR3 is TGCGCCAGCAGCTCCCTGACAGGGACCTATGGCTACACCTTC. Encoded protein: CASSSLTGTYGYTF.

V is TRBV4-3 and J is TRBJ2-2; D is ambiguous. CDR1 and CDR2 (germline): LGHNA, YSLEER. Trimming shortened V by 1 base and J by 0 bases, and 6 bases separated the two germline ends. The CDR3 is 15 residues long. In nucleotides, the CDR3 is TGCGCCAGCAGCCAAGTAGGAACGAACACCGGGGAGCTGTTTTTT. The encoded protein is CASSQVGTNTGELFF.

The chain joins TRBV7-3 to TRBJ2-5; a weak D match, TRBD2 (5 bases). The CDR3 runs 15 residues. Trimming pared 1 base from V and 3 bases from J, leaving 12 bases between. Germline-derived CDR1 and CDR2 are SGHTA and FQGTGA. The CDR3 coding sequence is TGTGCCAGCAGCTTAAGGCGAGGGCCCGAAGAGACCCAGTACTTC. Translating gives CASSLRRGPEETQYF.

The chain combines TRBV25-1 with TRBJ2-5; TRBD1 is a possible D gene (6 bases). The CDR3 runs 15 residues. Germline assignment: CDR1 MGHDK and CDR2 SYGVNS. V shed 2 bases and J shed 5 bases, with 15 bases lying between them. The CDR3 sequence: CASSEKRQVGETQYF. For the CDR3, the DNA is TGTGCCAGCAGTGAAAAAAGACAGGTGGGGGAGACCCAGTACTTC.

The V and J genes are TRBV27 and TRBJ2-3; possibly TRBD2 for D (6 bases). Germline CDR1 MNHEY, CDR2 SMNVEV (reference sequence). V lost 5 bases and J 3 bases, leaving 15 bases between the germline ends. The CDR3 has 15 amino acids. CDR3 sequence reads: CASSLSEGWTDTQYF. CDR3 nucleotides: TGTGCCAGCAGTCTTTCGGAGGGCTGGACAGATACGCAGTATTTT.

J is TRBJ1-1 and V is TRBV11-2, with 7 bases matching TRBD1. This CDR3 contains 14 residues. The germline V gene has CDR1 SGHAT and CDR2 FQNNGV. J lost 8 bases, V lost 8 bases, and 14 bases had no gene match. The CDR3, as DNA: TGTGCCAGCCTGAAGACAGGGAGTCAAACGGAAGCTTTCTTT. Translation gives CASLKTGSQTEAFF.

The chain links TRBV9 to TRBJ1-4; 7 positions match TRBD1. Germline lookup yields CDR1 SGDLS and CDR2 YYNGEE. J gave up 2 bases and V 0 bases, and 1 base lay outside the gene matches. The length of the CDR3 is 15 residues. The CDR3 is CASSVEGGTNEKLFF. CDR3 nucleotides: TGTGCCAGCAGCGTAGAAGGGGGCACTAATGAAAAACTGTTTTTT.

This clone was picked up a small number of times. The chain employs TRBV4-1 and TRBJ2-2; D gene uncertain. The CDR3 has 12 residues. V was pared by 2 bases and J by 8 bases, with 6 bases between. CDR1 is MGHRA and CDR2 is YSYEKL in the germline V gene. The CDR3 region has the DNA TGCGCCAGCAGCCAAATCCCGGGGGAGCTGTTTTTT. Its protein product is CASSQIPGELFF.

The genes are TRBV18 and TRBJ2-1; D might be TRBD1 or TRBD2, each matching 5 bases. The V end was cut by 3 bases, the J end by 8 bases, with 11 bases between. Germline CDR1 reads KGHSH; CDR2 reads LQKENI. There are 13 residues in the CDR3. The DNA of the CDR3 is TGTGCCAGCTCACCGCGTAGGGACCATGAGCAGTTCTTC. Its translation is CASSPRRDHEQFF. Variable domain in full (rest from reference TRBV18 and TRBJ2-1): NAGVMQNPRHLVRRRGQEARLRCSPMKGHSHVYWYRQLPEEGLKFMVYLQKENIIDESGMPKERFSAEFPKEGPSILRIQQVVRGDSAAYFCASSPRRDHEQFFGPGTRLTVL.

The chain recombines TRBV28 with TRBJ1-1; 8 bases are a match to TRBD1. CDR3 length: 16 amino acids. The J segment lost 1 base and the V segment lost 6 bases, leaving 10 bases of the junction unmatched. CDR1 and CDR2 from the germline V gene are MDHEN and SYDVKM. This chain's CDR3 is CASSGQGAWRNTEAFF. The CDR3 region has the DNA TGTGCCAGCAGCGGTCAGGGGGCGTGGAGGAACACTGAAGCTTTCTTT.

CDR3: CASSLRRLQGTGANVLTF. The CDR3 nucleotides read TGTGCCAGCAGCCTACGCCGTTTACAGGGGACTGGGGCCAACGTCCTGACTTTC. The chain uses TRBV5-4 and TRBJ2-6; the match to TRBD1 covers 7 bases. With 4 bases clipped from V and 2 bases from J, the junction kept 12 bases outside the gene matches. CDR1 and CDR2 (germline): SGHNT, YYREEE (reference sequence). CDR3 length equals 18 residues.

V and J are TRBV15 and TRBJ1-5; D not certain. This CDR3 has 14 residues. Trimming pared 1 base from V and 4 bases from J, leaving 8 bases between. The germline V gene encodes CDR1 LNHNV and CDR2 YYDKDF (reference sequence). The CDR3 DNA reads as TGTGCCACCAGCAGAGGAAAGGGAAATCAGCCCCAGCATTTT. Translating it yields CATSRGKGNQPQHF.

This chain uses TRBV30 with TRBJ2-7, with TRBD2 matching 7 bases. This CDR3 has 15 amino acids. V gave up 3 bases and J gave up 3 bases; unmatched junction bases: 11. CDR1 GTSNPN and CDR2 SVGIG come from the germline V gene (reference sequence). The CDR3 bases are TGTGCCTGGAGAAACTCCGGCGGGAGAAGCTACGAGCAGTACTTC. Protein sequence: CAWRNSGGRSYEQYF.